This TCR beta chain was documented in a study of primary melanoma T cells and metastatic recurrence. Germline CDR1 is KGHSH and CDR2 is LQKENI. This CDR3 has 12 residues. Trimming removed 2 bases from V and 3 bases from J, with 3 bases in between. Sequencing used immunoSEQ multiplex PCR; TCRdb keeps in-frame clones, though not all of them. In the table there are about 1,500 clones, 70% to 85% of which are singletons. Primary melanoma in these patients was surgically resected but could recur metastatically. This clonotype was obtained from a human donor with melanoma. The J gene is TRBJ2-3, the V gene TRBV18; D uncertain. The sample taken for sequencing was melanoma tumor tissue. CDR3 bases: TGTGCCAGCTCACCAGGGACAGATACGCAGTATTTT. Protein sequence: CASSPGTDTQYF.